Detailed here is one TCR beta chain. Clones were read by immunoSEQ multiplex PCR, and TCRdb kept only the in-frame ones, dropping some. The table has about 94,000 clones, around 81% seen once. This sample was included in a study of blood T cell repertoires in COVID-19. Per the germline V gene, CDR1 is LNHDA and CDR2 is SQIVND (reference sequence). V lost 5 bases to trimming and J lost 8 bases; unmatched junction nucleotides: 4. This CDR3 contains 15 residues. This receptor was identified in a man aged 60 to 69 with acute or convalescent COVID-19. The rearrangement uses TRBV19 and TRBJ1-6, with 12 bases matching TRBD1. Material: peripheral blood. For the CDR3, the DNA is TGTGCCAGTAGTTCGGGACAGGGGGCTTATTCACCCCTCCACTTT. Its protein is CASSSGQGAYSPLHF.